This T cell receptor (beta chain) was captured by sequencing in a study of blood T cell repertoires in COVID-19. This CDR3 region has 18 residues. Per germline, CDR1 MNHEY and CDR2 SVGEGT. The V gene end was trimmed by 2 bases and the J gene end by 2 bases; junction bases not matched to a gene: 10. TCRdb keeps only in-frame clones here, not all; method: immunoSEQ multiplex PCR. The sample holds around 180,000 clones, about 84% seen once. This clone was seen only once. The rearrangement links TRBV6-2 or TRBV6-3 to TRBJ2-4; 9 bases map to TRBD1. The source is a person aged 70 to 85 with COVID-19, enrolled during active disease. The sequenced sample was peripheral blood. CDR3 loop: CASSYRIGTGLSKNIQYF. DNA for the CDR3: TGTGCCAGCAGTTACCGGATAGGGACAGGGCTGTCCAAAAACATTCAGTACTTC.